Presented here are 30 T cell receptor beta chains from one specimen sequenced in a study of T cell responses to AZD1222 COVID-19 vaccine. TCRdb's copy holds only in-frame clones and misses some; the assay was immunoSEQ multiplex PCR. The sample includes 97,000 or so clones, 70% to 90% seen only once; the top ten take around 2.8%. Sample: peripheral blood, taken on day 0 of AZD1222 vaccination. The receptor source for this set is an adult in good health.

The sample holds a few counts of this clone. The chain recombines TRBV6-5 with TRBJ2-7, with 10 bases identical to TRBD2. The CDR3 is made up of 14 amino acids. J gave up 2 bases and V 8 bases, and 6 bases lay outside the gene matches. CDR1 MNHEY and CDR2 SVGAGI come from the germline V gene. The chain's CDR3 is CASHEREGPYEQYF. The CDR3 DNA sequence: TGTGCCAGCCATGAGCGGGAGGGCCCCTACGAGCAGTACTTC.

The chain joins TRBV5-1 to TRBJ2-3; no clear D gene. The CDR3 totals 13 residues. V lost 4 bases to trimming and J lost 0 bases, with 6 bases between them. The germline V gene has CDR1 SGHRS and CDR2 YFSETQ. The DNA for the CDR3 is TGCGCCAGCAGCCAACTGAGCACAGATACGCAGTATTTT. As protein: CASSQLSTDTQYF. Together with reference TRBV5-1 and TRBJ2-3, the CDR3 gives the full variable domain: KAGVTQTPRYLIKTRGQQVTLSCSPISGHRSVSWYQQTPGQGLQFLFEYFSETQRNKGNFPGRFSGRQFSNSRSEMNVSTLELGDSALYLCASSQLSTDTQYFGPGTRLTVL.

The chain combines TRBV24-1 with TRBJ2-5; D ambiguous. CDR3 size: 15 residues. Trimming cost V 4 bases and J 6 bases, with 17 bases left between them. Germline V gene sequence: CDR1 KGHDR, CDR2 SFDVKD. This CDR3 is CATSDAESELQTQYF. In DNA, the CDR3 is TGTGCCACCAGTGACGCGGAGAGTGAGCTGCAGACCCAGTACTTC.

The rearrangement uses TRBV4-2 and TRBJ2-1; TRBD2 agrees at 15 bases. The V gene end was trimmed by 4 bases and the J gene end by 7 bases; junction bases not matched to a gene: 5. CDR3 length: 16 residues. Germline V gene sequence: CDR1 LGHNA, CDR2 YNFKEQ. CDR3 coding DNA: TGTGCCAGCAGCCTAGGGACTAGCGGGAGGTCGAATGAGCAGTTCTTC. Amino acids: CASSLGTSGRSNEQFF.

The chain joins TRBV4-1 to TRBJ2-7, with D perhaps matching TRBD2 (6 bases). The germline V gene has CDR1 MGHRA and CDR2 YSYEKL. CDR3 length: 14 residues. The V and J ends lost 2 bases and 0 bases respectively, with 8 bases between them. CDR3 coding DNA: TGCGCCAGCAGCCAATCGACTAGCTCCTACGAGCAGTACTTC. This gives the protein CASSQSTSSYEQYF.

This chain joins TRBV19 and TRBJ2-7; D is perhaps TRBD2 (5 bases). Between the trimmed V and J ends, which lost 5 bases and 0 bases, there was a span of 11 bases. The CDR3 is 14 residues long. Germline CDR1 reads LNHDA; CDR2 reads SQIVND (reference sequence). For the CDR3, the DNA is TGTGCCAGTAGTGGAGCCGGGGTCTCCTACGAGCAGTACTTC. It encodes CASSGAGVSYEQYF.

The chain is built from TRBV5-6 and TRBJ2-7; 11 bases align to TRBD2. Germline V gene lookup returns CDR1 SGHDT and CDR2 YYEEEE. The CDR3 has 15 residues. The ends lost 2 bases at V and 3 bases at J; junction bases unmatched: 4. The CDR3 protein is CASSFGTSGIYEQYF. CDR3 DNA sequence: TGTGCCAGCAGCTTTGGGACTAGCGGAATCTACGAGCAGTACTTC.

The chain joins TRBV9 to TRBJ1-6; tentatively, D is TRBD1 (6 bases). V was pared by 1 base and J by 0 bases, with 11 bases between. This CDR3 comprises 17 residues. The germline gives CDR1 SGDLS, CDR2 YYNGEE. This CDR3 is CASSVRGGSSYNSPLHF. In DNA form, the CDR3 reads TGTGCCAGCAGCGTAAGAGGGGGGAGCTCCTATAATTCACCCCTCCACTTT.

CDR3 DNA: TGTGCCACCGGGGGATTACAGGGTTCAGGGACTGAAGCTTTCTTT. It translates to CATGGLQGSGTEAFF. J is TRBJ1-1 and V is TRBV10-3; tentatively, D is TRBD1 (6 bases). V lost 10 bases, J lost 5 bases, and 23 bases lay in between. Germline CDR1 and CDR2: ENHRY and SYGVKD. There are 15 residues in the CDR3.

The chain has TRBV7-6 and TRBJ2-1, with TRBD2 matching 14 bases. Germline lookup yields CDR1 SGHVS and CDR2 FNYEAQ. This CDR3 is 15 amino acids long. J gave up 9 bases and V 4 bases, and 5 bases lay outside the gene matches. As DNA, the CDR3 is TGTGCCAGCAGCTCGGGACTAGCGGGAGTGACTGAGCAGTTCTTC. Amino acid sequence: CASSSGLAGVTEQFF.

V and J are TRBV7-2 and TRBJ1-1, with D hard to call. V was shortened by 5 bases and J by 0 bases, with 13 bases between the two germline ends. Germline CDR1 SGHTA, CDR2 FQGNSA. There are 15 residues in the CDR3. CDR3 coding DNA: TGTGCCAGCAGCATAGACACTCTCATGAACACTGAAGCTTTCTTT. Translating it yields CASSIDTLMNTEAFF.

The genes are TRBV19 and TRBJ1-1, with D possibly matching TRBD1 (5 bases). The V gene's germline CDR1 is LNHDA and CDR2 SQIVND (reference sequence). Trimming removed 9 bases at V and 5 bases at J, with 16 bases between. The CDR3 is made up of 13 amino acids. CDR3 region: CARRGERDTEAFF. The CDR3 DNA is TGTGCCAGGAGAGGGGAACGAGATACTGAAGCTTTCTTT. Filled out from reference TRBV19 and TRBJ1-1, the complete variable domain reads DGGITQSPKYLFRKEGQNVTLSCEQNLNHDAMYWYRQDPGQGLRLIYYSQIVNDFQKGDIAEGYSVSREKKESFPLTVTSAQKNPTAFYLCARRGERDTEAFFGQGTRLTVV.

V is TRBV2 and J is TRBJ2-7; TRBD1 matches 9 bases. The trim removed 8 bases at V and 2 bases at J, leaving 16 bases unmatched. Germline assignment: CDR1 SNHLY and CDR2 FYNNEI. The CDR3 sequence is 17 residues long. DNA of the CDR3: TGTGCCAGCCGCCAGGGAACAGGGGGCCGCGGTACCTACGAGCAGTACTTC. Protein: CASRQGTGGRGTYEQYF.

In its sample, this clone was seen once. The chain couples TRBV24-1 to TRBJ2-2, with TRBD2 as a possible D gene (6 bases). The CDR3 has 14 amino acids. Germline CDR1 and CDR2: KGHDR and SFDVKD. Trimming took off 4 bases at V and 3 bases at J, with 8 bases between the two ends. CDR3 sequence (DNA): TGTGCCACCAGTGACGGGACTGACACCGGGGAGCTGTTTTTT. Translating gives CATSDGTDTGELFF.

The rearrangement links TRBV7-3 to TRBJ1-6; weak D call: TRBD1 (6 bases). Germline assignment: CDR1 SGHTA and CDR2 FQGTGA. Trimming shortened V by 5 bases and J by 7 bases, and 12 bases separated the two germline ends. This CDR3 contains 14 residues. CDR3 amino acids: CASSPGEANSPLHF. For the CDR3, the DNA is TGTGCCAGCAGCCCAGGGGAAGCCAATTCACCCCTCCACTTT.

This chain joins TRBV13 and TRBJ2-1; 9 bases match TRBD1. Germline assignment: CDR1 PRHDT and CDR2 FYEKMQ (reference sequence). The CDR3 is 14 residues long. V shed 4 bases and J 3 bases; nucleotides not matched to a gene: 1. The CDR3 is CASSWTGDYNEQFF. The CDR3 region has the DNA TGTGCCAGCAGCTGGACAGGGGACTACAATGAGCAGTTCTTC. The variable domain in full, with the rest retrieved from reference TRBV13 and TRBJ2-1, is AAGVIQSPRHLIKEKRETATLKCYPIPRHDTVYWYQQGPGQDPQFLISFYEKMQSDKGSIPDRFSAQQFSDYHSELNMSSLELGDSALYFCASSWTGDYNEQFFGPGTRLTVL.

The chain carries TRBV9 and TRBJ2-1; 11 bases map to TRBD1. The germline CDR1 and CDR2 sequences are SGDLS and YYNGEE. Trimming cost V 3 bases and J 4 bases; bases outside gene matches: 9. The CDR3 covers 17 residues. Written as DNA, the CDR3 is TGTGCCAGCAGCGCTAATACGGACAGGGGGCTATACAATGAGCAGTTCTTC. Translated, it gives CASSANTDRGLYNEQFF.

The chain couples TRBV5-1 to TRBJ1-6; 7 bases match TRBD1. Germline V gene data show CDR1 as SGHRS and CDR2 as YFSETQ. The trim removed 3 bases at V and 6 bases at J, leaving 12 bases unmatched. This CDR3 region has 17 residues. CDR3 residues: CASSSRPRTGPNSPLHF. The CDR3 nucleotides read TGCGCCAGCAGCTCACGACCGAGGACAGGCCCTAATTCACCCCTCCACTTT.

The CDR3 protein is CASSARSGQGSPGELFF. The CDR3 coding sequence is TGTGCCAGTAGTGCGCGATCTGGACAGGGTAGTCCCGGGGAGCTGTTTTTT. The chain uses TRBV19 and TRBJ2-2, with TRBD1 matching over 8 bases. The germline V gene has CDR1 LNHDA and CDR2 SQIVND (reference sequence). CDR3 length: 17 amino acids. The trim removed 5 bases at V and 6 bases at J, leaving 14 bases unmatched.

The V gene is TRBV5-4, the J gene TRBJ2-5; D remains unclear. V was cut by 3 bases and J by 5 bases, with 14 bases left in between. Looked up from germline, CDR1 is SGHNT and CDR2 is YYREEE (reference sequence). This CDR3 has 14 amino acids. CDR3 nucleotide sequence: TGTGCCAGCAGCTCAGACGGTCGTGAGGAGACCCAGTACTTC. It encodes CASSSDGREETQYF.

V and J are TRBV29-1 and TRBJ1-1; D is uncertain. Trimming stripped 3 bases from V and 3 bases from J, with 11 bases between. Germline CDR1 and CDR2: SQVTM and ANQGSEA. The CDR3 loop spans 13 amino acids. As DNA, the CDR3 is TGCAGCGTTGATTTGGGTGGGGACACTGAAGCTTTCTTT. Translated: CSVDLGGDTEAFF. Looking up the rest from reference TRBV29-1 and TRBJ1-1 gives the full variable domain: SAVISQKPSRDICQRGTSLTIQCQVDSQVTMMFWYRQQPGQSLTLIATANQGSEATYESGFVIDKFPISRPNLTFSTLTVSNMSPEDSSIYLCSVDLGGDTEAFFGQGTRLTVV.

The chain recombines TRBV30 with TRBJ1-2; possibly TRBD1 for D (6 bases). V was cut by 2 bases and J by 7 bases, with 17 bases left in between. The V gene's germline CDR1 is GTSNPN and CDR2 SVGIG (reference sequence). This CDR3 region has 14 residues. CDR3 in amino acids: CAWSSTQGVGGYTF. CDR3 nucleotides: TGTGCCTGGAGTTCCACACAGGGTGTTGGTGGCTACACCTTC.

This clone has more than one count but fewer than ten. V usage is TRBV27 and J usage is TRBJ1-6; weak D call: TRBD1 (6 bases). Germline V gene sequence: CDR1 MNHEY, CDR2 SMNVEV (reference sequence). CDR3 length: 15 residues. Trimming took 3 bases from V and 10 from J, leaving 16 bases between them. CDR3 region: CASSLSGVWESPLHF. CDR3 coding DNA: TGTGCCAGCAGTTTGTCAGGGGTGTGGGAATCACCCCTCCACTTT.

J is TRBJ1-2 and V is TRBV28; D perhaps matches TRBD1 (5 bases). CDR1 and CDR2 (germline): MDHEN, SYDVKM. This CDR3 is built from 16 residues. V was shortened by 3 bases and J by 2 bases, with 16 bases between the two germline ends. The CDR3 DNA reads TGTGCCAGCAGTTTCCCCGCGGGACGGACAAACTATGGCTACACCTTC. Translation: CASSFPAGRTNYGYTF.

This chain links TRBV30 with TRBJ2-5; D may be TRBD2 (5 bases). This CDR3 region has 14 residues. The V end lost 2 bases, the J end lost 9 bases, and 19 bases lay between the germline ends. Looked up from germline, CDR1 is GTSNPN and CDR2 is SVGIG (reference sequence). CDR3 in amino acids: CAWSRRARRGSQYF. CDR3 in DNA: TGTGCCTGGAGTCGTCGAGCCCGGCGCGGGTCCCAGTACTTC.

This clone has only one observation. This rearrangement joins TRBV7-6 to TRBJ2-3, with 8 nucleotides matching TRBD2. J gave up 3 bases and V 2 bases, and 10 bases lay outside the gene matches. This CDR3 contains 17 residues. Germline V gene data show CDR1 as SGHVS and CDR2 as FNYEAQ. The CDR3 bases are TGTGCCAGCAGCTTACCCCAGGGCGGGAGGCAAACAGATACGCAGTATTTT. Translation gives CASSLPQGGRQTDTQYF.

This clone has a handful of counts. The chain couples TRBV4-1 to TRBJ1-1, with D perhaps matching TRBD1 (5 bases). Germline V gene sequence: CDR1 MGHRA, CDR2 YSYEKL. V dropped 3 bases and J dropped 1 base, with 18 bases sitting between them. CDR3 length: 17 residues. In DNA form, the CDR3 reads TGCGCCAGCAGCCATACCATAGTTAGGACACGGAACACTGAAGCTTTCTTT. Its protein is CASSHTIVRTRNTEAFF.

The CDR3 nucleotides are TGTGCCAGCAGCCAGGGGTGGACTAGTTTCTACGAGCAGTACTTC. Encoded protein: CASSQGWTSFYEQYF. V and J are TRBV3-1 (or the pseudogene TRBV3-2) and TRBJ2-7; 7 bases align to TRBD2. After removal of 3 bases from V and 3 bases from J, the junction contained 8 bases not matched to a gene. Per germline, CDR1 LGHDT and CDR2 YNNKEL (reference sequence). The CDR3 sequence is 15 residues long.

This sequence joins TRBV5-6 and TRBJ1-2; D is uncertain. Trimming left V 4 bases short and J 3 bases short, with 10 bases between. The CDR3 contains 13 residues. Germline loops: CDR1 SGHDT, CDR2 YYEEEE. The DNA of the CDR3 is TGTGCCAGCAGCCGGCGTGGATACTATGGCTACACCTTC. As protein: CASSRRGYYGYTF.

This clone came up once. This chain links TRBV18 with TRBJ1-1; D remains ambiguous. The CDR3 length is 13 residues. Trimming left V 3 bases short and J 8 bases short, with 13 bases between. Looked up from germline, CDR1 is KGHSH and CDR2 is LQKENI. The chain's CDR3 is CASSPEMSREAFF. CDR3 coding DNA: TGTGCCAGCTCACCGGAGATGTCTAGAGAAGCTTTCTTT.